This TCR beta chain was recorded in a study of T-cell reconstitution after alpha-beta-depleted transplantation in children. Preparation of the TCRbeta library used unique molecular identifiers. TCRdb re-called the PCR reads through MiXCR, storing one row per CDR3 protein. Of about 370,000 distinct CDR3 sequences listed, just over 20% are singletons. The CDR3 is made up of 17 amino acids. Trimming took 6 bases from V and 0 from J; bases not matched to a gene: 8. The receptor comes from a human donor who donated a stem cell graft to a child with acute myeloid leukemia. This chain links TRBV12-3 or TRBV12-4 with TRBJ2-1; TRBD2 aligns across 10 bases. The specimen comprised PBMCs from the stem cell graft donor, sampled from the stem cell graft. CDR3 DNA sequence: TGTGCCAGCAGCCCGACTAGCGGGTTGAGCTCCTACAATGAGCAGTTCTTC. This codes for CASSPTSGLSSYNEQFF.